This is a list of T cell receptor beta chains from one sample in a study of a mutant IDH1 vaccine in newly diagnosed glioma. Data came from immunoSEQ multiplex PCR; TCRdb stores just in-frame clones and leaves some out. Of 55,000 to 70,000 clones in the sample, approximately 85% were seen once. The source material was PBMCs, sampled from a glioma patient treated with radiotherapy, temozolomide or both. The receptor source for this set is a man aged 50-59 years with glioma. CDR3s include the opening cysteine and the closing phenylalanine or tryptophan. The D gene is left open where the match is weak. Rows give clone size only sometimes, using once, few, many, or a class for an expanded clone.

d_call,j_call,v_call,clone_size,cdr3_aa,cdr3_nt
.,TRBJ1-3,TRBV30,.,CACGPAGGNTIYF,TGTGCCTGCGGGCCGGCGGGTGGAAACACCATATATTTT
.,TRBJ1-1,TRBV7-8,.,CASSPWEGRTEAFF,TGTGCCAGCAGCCCCTGGGAGGGGAGGACTGAAGCTTTCTTT
.,TRBJ1-1,TRBV7-6,.,CASSSEPGQNTEAFF,TGTGCCAGCAGCTCAGAGCCGGGCCAGAACACTGAAGCTTTCTTT
.,TRBJ2-1,TRBV19,many,CASSQGGSSYNEQFF,TGTGCCAGTAGCCAGGGGGGGAGCTCCTACAATGAGCAGTTCTTC
.,TRBJ1-1,TRBV6-5,.,CASSYSGRGSTEAFF,TGTGCCAGCAGTTACTCGGGGCGGGGCTCGACTGAAGCTTTCTTT
.,TRBJ2-1,TRBV7-8,.,CASSPVEGKSEQFF,TGTGCCAGCAGCCCAGTTGAGGGGAAGAGTGAGCAGTTCTTC
.,TRBJ1-5,TRBV6-5,few,CASSYSLVSNQPQHF,TGTGCCAGCAGTTACTCGCTTGTCAGCAATCAGCCCCAGCATTTT
.,TRBJ1-2,TRBV5-4,.,CASTADRTVYTF,TGTGCCAGCACCGCCGACAGGACCGTCTACACCTTC
.,TRBJ1-2,TRBV29-1,.,CSVARGSLDNYGYTF,TGCAGCGTTGCCAGGGGAAGTTTAGATAACTATGGCTACACCTTC
.,TRBJ2-2,TRBV5-4,.,CASSVQGTGELFF,TGTGCCAGCAGCGTGCAGGGGACCGGGGAGCTGTTTTTT
TRBD2,TRBJ2-1,TRBV4-3,.,CASSLGGGIYNEQFF,TGCGCCAGCAGCCTCGGGGGGGGCATCTACAATGAGCAGTTCTTC
TRBD2,TRBJ2-7,TRBV7-9,.,CASSSAGGTEQYF,TGTGCCAGCAGTTCAGCGGGGGGGACCGAGCAGTACTTC
.,TRBJ1-6,TRBV12-5,few,CASGLVWVWEVLDSGVSYNSPLHF,TGTGCTAGTGGTTTGGTTTGGGTGTGGGAGGTACTAGACTCTGGGGTCTCCTATAATTCACCCCTCCACTTT
.,TRBJ1-5,TRBV9,.,CASSQGTMGNQPQHF,TGTGCCAGCAGCCAGGGGACAATGGGTAATCAGCCCCAGCATTTT
.,TRBJ1-5,TRBV18,few,CASSPEGGRGQPQHF,TGTGCCAGCTCACCCGAGGGGGGCAGAGGCCAGCCCCAGCATTTT
TRBD1,TRBJ2-6,TRBV13,.,CASSLTGVSGANVLTF,TGTGCCAGCAGCTTGACAGGGGTCTCTGGGGCCAACGTCCTGACTTTC
TRBD1,TRBJ1-5,TRBV10-3,.,CATGQAPFSEQPQHF,TGTGCCACTGGACAGGCCCCCTTCTCGGAGCAGCCCCAGCATTTT
.,TRBJ2-5,TRBV12-5,.,CASGLGRPGTYQETQYF,TGTGCTAGTGGTTTGGGACGACCCGGGACGTACCAAGAGACCCAGTACTTC
.,TRBJ1-5,TRBV9,.,CASSERGGQPQHF,TGTGCCAGCAGCGAGAGGGGTGGTCAGCCCCAGCATTTT
.,TRBJ2-7,TRBV7-9,.,CASSSGRDYEQYF,TGTGCCAGCAGCTCCGGCCGGGACTACGAGCAGTACTTC
.,TRBJ1-5,TRBV27,once,CASSLFLSFNQPQHF,TGTGCCAGCAGTTTGTTCCTAAGTTTTAATCAGCCCCAGCATTTT
.,TRBJ2-2,TRBV11-3,.,CASSLDGQSIGELFF,TGTGCCAGCAGCTTAGACGGACAGTCCATAGGGGAGCTGTTTTTT
TRBD1,TRBJ2-7,TRBV5-4,.,CASSLPGQGIYEQYF,TGTGCCAGCAGCTTGCCGGGACAGGGTATCTACGAGCAGTACTTC
.,TRBJ2-1,TRBV5-6,.,CASSIDTDNEQFF,TGTGCCAGCAGCATAGACACAGACAATGAGCAGTTCTTC
TRBD1,TRBJ1-2,TRBV14,.,CASSLSGTGLIANYGYTF,TGTGCCAGCAGCCTATCCGGGACAGGCCTGATAGCTAACTATGGCTACACCTTC
.,TRBJ2-7,TRBV5-1,.,CASSLDLGHEQYF,TGCGCCAGCAGTCTAGACCTGGGGCACGAGCAGTACTTC
.,TRBJ2-3,TRBV5-1,.,CASSLGASSTDTQYF,TGCGCCAGCAGCTTGGGTGCATCTAGCACAGATACGCAGTATTTT
.,TRBJ2-7,TRBV6-1,once,CASSDGRAYEQYF,TGTGCCAGCAGTGATGGCAGGGCCTACGAGCAGTACTTC
TRBD2,TRBJ2-7,TRBV5-4,.,CASSLARASGGYEQYF,TGTGCCAGCAGCTTGGCTAGGGCTAGCGGGGGATACGAGCAGTACTTC
TRBD2,TRBJ2-5,TRBV29-1,.,CSVDSWRTSGGETQYF,TGCAGCGTTGACAGCTGGAGAACTAGCGGGGGGGAGACCCAGTACTTC
.,TRBJ2-5,TRBV25-1,.,CASSEGRRSGTQYF,TGTGCCAGCAGTGAGGGACGGCGAAGCGGGACCCAGTACTTC
.,TRBJ1-2,TRBV28,.,CASSSNSGNYGYTF,TGTGCCAGCAGTTCGAACAGTGGGAACTATGGCTACACCTTC
.,TRBJ1-1,TRBV14,.,CASSHRAGQNTEAFF,TGTGCCAGCAGCCATCGGGCGGGACAGAACACTGAAGCTTTCTTT
.,TRBJ1-1,TRBV14,.,CASSQNGNTEAFF,TGTGCCAGCAGCCAAAACGGGAACACTGAAGCTTTCTTT
TRBD1,TRBJ2-5,TRBV29-1,.,CSVEIGTGVGETQYF,TGCAGCGTGGAGATTGGGACAGGGGTAGGGGAGACCCAGTACTTC
.,TRBJ1-6,TRBV5-4,.,CASSAKGGQSRSPLHF,TGTGCCAGCAGCGCCAAGGGGGGGCAGAGTCGCTCACCCCTCCACTTT
.,TRBJ2-5,TRBV5-6,.,CASSLITSPETQYF,TGTGCCAGCAGCCTAATTACTAGCCCGGAGACCCAGTACTTC
.,TRBJ2-7,TRBV5-6,.,CASSATYEQYF,TGTGCCAGCAGCGCAACCTACGAGCAGTACTTC
.,TRBJ2-1,TRBV29-1,.,CSVDPSGTYNEQFF,TGCAGCGTTGATCCCTCCGGGACATACAATGAGCAGTTCTTC
TRBD1,TRBJ2-2,TRBV7-2,.,CASSPRTGDTGELFF,TGTGCCAGCAGCCCCCGGACAGGGGACACCGGGGAGCTGTTTTTT
.,TRBJ1-5,TRBV6-6,few,CASSYSPGPTPQHF,TGTGCCAGCAGTTACTCTCCGGGGCCAACGCCCCAGCATTTT
.,TRBJ1-4,TRBV19,.,CASSGPGEGKLFF,TGTGCCAGTAGTGGCCCCGGCGAAGGAAAACTGTTTTTT
.,TRBJ2-3,TRBV7-8,.,CASSLAPQARGTDTQYF,TGTGCCAGCAGCTTAGCGCCGCAGGCCCGGGGCACAGATACGCAGTATTTT
.,TRBJ1-5,TRBV30,few,CAWSVPMDQPQHF,TGTGCCTGGAGTGTACCGATGGATCAGCCCCAGCATTTT
.,TRBJ1-6,TRBV14,few,CASGGRTDNSPLHF,TGTGCCAGCGGGGGACGTACGGATAATTCACCCCTCCACTTT
.,TRBJ2-3,TRBV5-1,.,CASSLVGSDTQYF,TGCGCCAGCAGCTTGGTGGGGTCAGATACGCAGTATTTT
.,TRBJ2-5,TRBV30,.,CAWSQGAGSRQETQYF,TGTGCCTGGAGTCAAGGGGCGGGTTCCCGCCAAGAGACCCAGTACTTC
.,TRBJ1-1,TRBV29-1,.,CSASRGESTEAFF,TGCAGCGCCTCCCGAGGGGAGAGCACTGAAGCTTTCTTT
.,TRBJ1-5,TRBV5-5,.,CASSFGGGVQPQHF,TGTGCCAGCAGCTTCGGGGGAGGGGTTCAGCCCCAGCATTTT
.,TRBJ1-1,TRBV19,.,CASRGEGDTEAFF,TGTGCCAGTAGAGGAGAAGGAGACACTGAAGCTTTCTTT
.,TRBJ2-7,TRBV18,.,CASSPGLSQHEQYF,TGTGCCAGCTCGCCGGGACTTAGCCAGCACGAGCAGTACTTC
TRBD2,TRBJ2-1,TRBV7-2,.,CASSFLAGGHNEQFF,TGTGCCAGCAGTTTTCTAGCGGGGGGCCACAATGAGCAGTTCTTC
TRBD1,TRBJ1-2,TRBV29-1,.,CSVGRQGANYGYTF,TGCAGCGTCGGACGACAGGGGGCAAACTATGGCTACACCTTC
TRBD1,TRBJ1-1,TRBV6-1,.,CASLDRSNTEAFF,TGTGCCAGCTTGGACAGGTCCAACACTGAAGCTTTCTTT